The 3 T cell receptor beta chains below were found in one sample sequenced in a study of cytomegalovirus exposure and HLA in healthy donors. Primers for the PCR totalled 60 Vbeta and 13 Jbeta. Sequenced by immunoSEQ multiplex PCR; TCRdb stores in-frame clones only, minus some. The sample lists about 210,000 clones; approximately 85% were seen once. Sample: PBMCs. The source of these receptors is a girl between 2 and 10 years old in good health and CMV-seronegative.

This clone has just one count. V and J are TRBV7-3 and TRBJ1-1; D is undetermined. Germline V CDR1 and CDR2: SGHTA, FQGTGA. CDR3 size: 15 residues. Trimming removed 0 bases from V and 0 bases from J, with 8 bases in between. CDR3: CASSLTLAMNTEAFF. CDR3 DNA sequence: TGTGCCAGCAGCTTAACGTTGGCCATGAACACTGAAGCTTTCTTT.

The chain links TRBV6-6 to TRBJ1-2, with a possible D match to TRBD1 (5 bases). The V end lost 4 bases, the J end lost 0 bases, and 15 bases lay between the germline ends. This CDR3 contains 16 residues. Germline CDR1 MNHNY, CDR2 SVGAGI (reference sequence). Here the CDR3 reads CASSSLQGAANYGYTF. CDR3 DNA: TGTGCCAGCAGTTCCCTTCAAGGGGCAGCTAACTATGGCTACACCTTC.

This chain links TRBV6-5 with TRBJ2-5, with D unresolved. Germline loops: CDR1 MNHEY, CDR2 SVGAGI. The ends were cut back, 8 bases at V and 2 bases at J, with 18 bases in the middle. This CDR3 region has 15 residues. The CDR3 sequence: CASSPGSRPQETQYF. As DNA, the CDR3 is TGTGCCAGCTCTCCTGGATCGAGGCCACAAGAGACCCAGTACTTC.